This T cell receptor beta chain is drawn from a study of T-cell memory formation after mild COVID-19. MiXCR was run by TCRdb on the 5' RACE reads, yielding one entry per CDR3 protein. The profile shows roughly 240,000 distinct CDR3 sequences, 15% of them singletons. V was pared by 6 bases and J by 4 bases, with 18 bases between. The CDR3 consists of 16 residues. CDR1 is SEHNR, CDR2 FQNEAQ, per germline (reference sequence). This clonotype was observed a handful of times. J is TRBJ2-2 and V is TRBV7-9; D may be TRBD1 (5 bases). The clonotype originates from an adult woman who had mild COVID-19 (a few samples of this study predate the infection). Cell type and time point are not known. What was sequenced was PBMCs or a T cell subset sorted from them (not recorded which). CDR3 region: CASSPSAQGFTGELFF. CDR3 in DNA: TGTGCCAGCAGTCCATCGGCGCAGGGCTTCACCGGGGAGCTGTTTTTT.